One T cell receptor beta chain is described in this entry. The antigen is unknown. This sample's RNA came from whole unsorted tissue. This entry belongs to a study of tumor and adjacent non-tumor tissue in lung cancer. The CDR3 sequence is 14 residues long. V gave up 5 bases and J gave up 7 bases, with 14 bases separating them. CDR1 is SGHAT and CDR2 is FQNNGV in the germline V gene. TCRbeta libraries were built with three rounds of nested PCR, modified from ARM-PCR. TCRdb passed the multiplex PCR reads through MiXCR, listing each CDR3 protein once. The data show about 90,000 distinct CDR3 sequences, with about 66% seen just once and 15% held by the top ten. General observations from the study: TCR diversity was significantly greater in tumor than normal lung tissue.

Material: lung tumor tissue. The sequence was obtained from a man aged 65-85 years with non-small cell lung cancer. The gene calls are TRBV11-2 and TRBJ2-2; D is possibly TRBD1 (5 bases). CDR3 sequence: CASSVLGPRGELFF. The DNA of the CDR3 is TGTGCCAGCAGCGTACTGGGGCCACGCGGGGAGCTGTTTTTT. The full variable domain, completed using reference TRBV11-2 and TRBJ2-2, is EAGVAQSPRYKIIEKRQSVAFWCNPISGHATLYWYQQILGQGPKLLIQFQNNGVVDDSQLPKDRFSAERLKGVDSTLKIQPAKLEDSAVYLCASSVLGPRGELFFGEGSRLTVL.